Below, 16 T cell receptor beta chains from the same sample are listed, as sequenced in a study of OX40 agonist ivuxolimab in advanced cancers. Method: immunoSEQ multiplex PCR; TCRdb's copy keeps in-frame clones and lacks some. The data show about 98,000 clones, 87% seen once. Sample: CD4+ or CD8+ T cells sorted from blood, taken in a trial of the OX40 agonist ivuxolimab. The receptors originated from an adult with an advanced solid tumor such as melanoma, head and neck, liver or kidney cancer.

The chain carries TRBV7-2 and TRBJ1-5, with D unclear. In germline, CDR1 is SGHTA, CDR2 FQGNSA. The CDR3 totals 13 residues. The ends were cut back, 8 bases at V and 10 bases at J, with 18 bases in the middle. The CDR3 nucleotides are TGTGCCAGCTCCCGGACTGGAGAAGAACCCCAGCATTTT. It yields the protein CASSRTGEEPQHF.

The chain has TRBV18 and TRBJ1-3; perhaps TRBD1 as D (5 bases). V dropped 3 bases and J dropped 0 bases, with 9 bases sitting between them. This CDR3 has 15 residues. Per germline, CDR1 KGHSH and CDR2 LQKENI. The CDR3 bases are TGTGCCAGCTCACCCGACAGTATCTCTGGAAACACCATATATTTT. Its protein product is CASSPDSISGNTIYF.

The CDR3 nucleotides read TGCGCCAGCAGCTCCTTACAGGGGGTGAGTGAGCAGTTCTTC. As protein: CASSSLQGVSEQFF. The chain is built from TRBV5-1 and TRBJ2-1, with TRBD1 matching 8 bases. V was pared by 3 bases and J by 9 bases, with 8 bases of the junction left unmatched. The CDR3 consists of 14 residues. Germline lookup yields CDR1 SGHRS and CDR2 YFSETQ.

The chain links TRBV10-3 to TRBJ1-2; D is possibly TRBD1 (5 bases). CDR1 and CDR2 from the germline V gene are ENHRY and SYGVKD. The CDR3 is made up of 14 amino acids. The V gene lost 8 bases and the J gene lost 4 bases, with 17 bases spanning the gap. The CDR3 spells CAISLEQELYGYTF. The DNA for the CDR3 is TGTGCCATCTCCTTAGAACAGGAACTCTATGGCTACACCTTC.

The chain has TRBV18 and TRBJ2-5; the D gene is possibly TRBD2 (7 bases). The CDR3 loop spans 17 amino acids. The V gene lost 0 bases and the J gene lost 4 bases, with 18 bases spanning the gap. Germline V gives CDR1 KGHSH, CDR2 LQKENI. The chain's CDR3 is CASSPPLLVGGLETQYF. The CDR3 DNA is TGTGCCAGCTCACCACCCCTCCTAGTGGGGGGGCTAGAGACCCAGTACTTC. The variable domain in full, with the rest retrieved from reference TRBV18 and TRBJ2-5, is NAGVMQNPRHLVRRRGQEARLRCSPMKGHSHVYWYRQLPEEGLKFMVYLQKENIIDESGMPKERFSAEFPKEGPSILRIQQVVRGDSAAYFCASSPPLLVGGLETQYFGPGTRLLVL.

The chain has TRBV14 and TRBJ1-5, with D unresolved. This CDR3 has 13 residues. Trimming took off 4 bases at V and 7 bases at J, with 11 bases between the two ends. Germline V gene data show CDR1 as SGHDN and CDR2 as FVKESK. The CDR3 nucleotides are TGTGCCAGCAGCCGAGGGCACGCACAGCCCCAGCATTTT. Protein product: CASSRGHAQPQHF.

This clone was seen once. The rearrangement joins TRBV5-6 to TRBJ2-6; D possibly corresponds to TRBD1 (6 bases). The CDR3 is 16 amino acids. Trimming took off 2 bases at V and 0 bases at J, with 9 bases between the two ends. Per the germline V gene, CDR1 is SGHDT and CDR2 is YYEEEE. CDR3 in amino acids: CASSLKGDSGANVLTF. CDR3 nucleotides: TGTGCCAGCAGCTTAAAGGGGGACTCTGGGGCCAACGTCCTGACTTTC.

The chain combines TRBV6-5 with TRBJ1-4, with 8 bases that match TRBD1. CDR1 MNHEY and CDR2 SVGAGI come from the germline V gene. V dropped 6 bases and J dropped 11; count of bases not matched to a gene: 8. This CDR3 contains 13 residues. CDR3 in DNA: TGTGCCAGCAGATCCAGGGGGCTCGGGAAACTGTTTTTT. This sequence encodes CASRSRGLGKLFF.

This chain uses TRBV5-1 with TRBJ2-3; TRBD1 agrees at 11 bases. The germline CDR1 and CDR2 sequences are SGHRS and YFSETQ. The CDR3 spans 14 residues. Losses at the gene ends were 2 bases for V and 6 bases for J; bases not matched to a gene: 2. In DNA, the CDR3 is TGCGCCAGCAGCTTCGGACAGGGGGCTGATACGCAGTATTTT. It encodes CASSFGQGADTQYF.

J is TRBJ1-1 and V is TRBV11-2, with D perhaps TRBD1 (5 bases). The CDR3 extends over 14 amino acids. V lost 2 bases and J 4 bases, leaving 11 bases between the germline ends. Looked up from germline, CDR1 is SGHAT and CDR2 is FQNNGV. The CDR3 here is CASSLTQGVTEAFF. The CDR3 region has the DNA TGTGCCAGCAGCTTAACCCAAGGGGTCACTGAAGCTTTCTTT.

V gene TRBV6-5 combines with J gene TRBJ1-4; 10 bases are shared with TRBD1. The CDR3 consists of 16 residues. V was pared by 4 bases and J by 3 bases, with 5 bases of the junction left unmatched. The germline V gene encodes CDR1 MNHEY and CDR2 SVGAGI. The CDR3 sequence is CASSFDRGRANEKLFF. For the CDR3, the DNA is TGTGCCAGCAGTTTTGACAGGGGGCGGGCTAATGAAAAACTGTTTTTT.

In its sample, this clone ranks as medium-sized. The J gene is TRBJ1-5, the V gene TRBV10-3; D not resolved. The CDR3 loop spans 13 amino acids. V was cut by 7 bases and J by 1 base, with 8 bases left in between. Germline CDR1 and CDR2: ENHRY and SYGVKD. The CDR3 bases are TGTGCCATCAACCCGGACAGCAATCAGCCCCAGCATTTT. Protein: CAINPDSNQPQHF.

CDR3 loop: CASSPSTDTQYF. In DNA form, the CDR3 reads TGTGCCAGCAGCCCCAGCACAGATACGCAGTATTTT. The gene calls are TRBV7-2 and TRBJ2-3; D ambiguous. The germline gives CDR1 SGHTA, CDR2 FQGNSA. Trimming took off 5 bases at V and 0 bases at J, with 3 bases between the two ends. The CDR3 totals 12 residues.

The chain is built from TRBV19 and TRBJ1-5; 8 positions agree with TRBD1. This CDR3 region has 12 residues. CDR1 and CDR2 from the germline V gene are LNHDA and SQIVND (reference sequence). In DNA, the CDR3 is TGTTCTGGGAAGACAGGGGATCAGCCCCAGCATTTT. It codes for CSGKTGDQPQHF.

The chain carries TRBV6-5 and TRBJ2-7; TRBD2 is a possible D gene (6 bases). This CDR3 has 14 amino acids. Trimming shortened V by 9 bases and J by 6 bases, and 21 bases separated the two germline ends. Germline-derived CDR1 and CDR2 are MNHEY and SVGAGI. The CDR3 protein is CARSPESGGCEQYF. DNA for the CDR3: TGTGCCAGAAGCCCCGAAAGTGGGGGGTGCGAGCAGTACTTC.

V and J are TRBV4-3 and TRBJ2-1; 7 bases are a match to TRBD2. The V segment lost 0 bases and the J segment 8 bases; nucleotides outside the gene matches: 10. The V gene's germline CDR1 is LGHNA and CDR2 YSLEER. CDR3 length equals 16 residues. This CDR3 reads CASSQEALGEGYEQFF. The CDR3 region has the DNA TGCGCCAGCAGCCAAGAGGCCCTGGGGGAGGGGTATGAGCAGTTCTTC.